The rows below give T cell receptor beta chains drawn from one sample of a study of preoperative IRX-2 immunotherapy in early breast cancer. This table comes from immunoSEQ multiplex PCR, and its TCRdb copy is limited to in-frame clones, with some not included. Among tens of thousands of clones listed, about nine tenths were seen once. This specimen consisted of tumor tissue, obtained after IRX-2 immunotherapy. All receptors derive from a human donor with breast cancer. The CDR3 runs from the conserved cysteine through the conserved F or W. Not every row has a clone size; where given, it reads once, few, many or a size class.

j_gene | v_gene | abundance | CDR3aa
TRBJ1-1 | TRBV7-1 | . | CASSSQGGTEAFF
TRBJ1-5 | TRBV6-8 | . | CASSYLGAPQPQHF
TRBJ2-2 | TRBV30 | . | CACRRIVNELFF
TRBJ1-2 | TRBV5-1 | . | CASSLTGTVNYGYTF
TRBJ2-3 | TRBV30 | . | CAWSGGQGRVRNTQYF
TRBJ2-2 | TRBV7-1 | few | CASSLNLGTSGRSTGELFF
TRBJ2-2 | TRBV28 | once | CASPPYSPGELFF
TRBJ2-2 | TRBV6-8 | . | CASSYGLRARANTGELFF
TRBJ2-2 | TRBV11-3 | . | CASSQRPEVTGELFF
TRBJ2-7 | TRBV7-7 | . | CASRPTGTGTYEQYF
TRBJ1-5 | TRBV6-8 | . | CASSYSIGGADYSNQPQHF
TRBJ2-5 | TRBV7-7 | once | CASSASGTGARRETQYF
TRBJ2-6 | TRBV18 | . | CASSPTDRSSGANVLTF
TRBJ1-4 | TRBV11-3 | . | CASSQTIGSREKLFF
TRBJ2-7 | TRBV4-1 | . | CASSQEGTGYEQYF
TRBJ2-1 | TRBV6-8 | . | CASSYGTGGLGEQFF
TRBJ2-4 | TRBV18 | . | CASSPGTGGFQYF
TRBJ2-3 | TRBV9 | . | CASSARGAATDTQYF
TRBJ1-5 | TRBV5-1 | . | CASSTGQGPNQPQHF
TRBJ2-2 | TRBV6-8 | once | CASYQTGSTGELFF
TRBJ2-7 | TRBV6-8 | . | CASQLAPTSYEQYF
TRBJ1-5 | TRBV7-7 | . | CASSSNSQAHQPQHF
TRBJ2-3 | TRBV14 | . | CASSQDQAGGRTDTQYF
TRBJ1-6 | TRBV30 | . | CAWRDLRMSSYNSPLHF